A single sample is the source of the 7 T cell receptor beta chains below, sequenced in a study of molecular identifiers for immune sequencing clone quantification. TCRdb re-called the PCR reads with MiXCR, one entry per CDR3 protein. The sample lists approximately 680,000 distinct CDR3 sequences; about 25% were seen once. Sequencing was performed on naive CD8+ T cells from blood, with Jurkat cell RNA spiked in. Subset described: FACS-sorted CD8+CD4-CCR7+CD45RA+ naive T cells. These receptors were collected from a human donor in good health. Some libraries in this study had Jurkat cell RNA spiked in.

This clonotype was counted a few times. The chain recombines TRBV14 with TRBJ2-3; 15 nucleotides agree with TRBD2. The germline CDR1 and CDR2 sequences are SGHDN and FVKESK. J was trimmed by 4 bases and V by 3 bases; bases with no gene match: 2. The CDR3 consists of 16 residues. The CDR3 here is CASSHGLAGGSDTQYF. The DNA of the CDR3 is TGTGCCAGCAGCCATGGACTAGCGGGAGGGTCAGATACGCAGTATTTT.

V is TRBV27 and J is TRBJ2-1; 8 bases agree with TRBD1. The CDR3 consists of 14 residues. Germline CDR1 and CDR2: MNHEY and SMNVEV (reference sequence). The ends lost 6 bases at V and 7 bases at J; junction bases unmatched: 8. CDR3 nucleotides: TGTGCCAGCAGCTGGGGCAGGGGGCTTAATGAGCAGTTCTTC. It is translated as CASSWGRGLNEQFF.

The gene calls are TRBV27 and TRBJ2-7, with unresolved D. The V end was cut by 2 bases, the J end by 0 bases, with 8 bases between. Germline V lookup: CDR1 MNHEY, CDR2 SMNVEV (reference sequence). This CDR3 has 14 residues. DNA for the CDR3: TGTGCCAGCAGTTTAACAGAAAGCTCCTACGAGCAGTACTTC. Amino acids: CASSLTESSYEQYF.

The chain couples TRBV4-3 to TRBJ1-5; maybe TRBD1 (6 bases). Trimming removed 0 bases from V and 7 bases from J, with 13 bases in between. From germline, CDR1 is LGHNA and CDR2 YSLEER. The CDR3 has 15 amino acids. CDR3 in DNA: TGCGCCAGCAGCCAAGATCGAGGAAGGGGGCAGCCCCAGCATTTT. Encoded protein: CASSQDRGRGQPQHF.

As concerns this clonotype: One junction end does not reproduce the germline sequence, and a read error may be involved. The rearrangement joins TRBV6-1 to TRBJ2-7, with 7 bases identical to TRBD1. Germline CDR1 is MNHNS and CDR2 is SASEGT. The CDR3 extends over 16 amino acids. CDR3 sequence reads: CAGSSVSRTGGYEQYF. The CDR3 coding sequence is TGTGCCGGCAGTTCGGTTTCTAGGACAGGAGGCTACGAGCAGTACTTC.

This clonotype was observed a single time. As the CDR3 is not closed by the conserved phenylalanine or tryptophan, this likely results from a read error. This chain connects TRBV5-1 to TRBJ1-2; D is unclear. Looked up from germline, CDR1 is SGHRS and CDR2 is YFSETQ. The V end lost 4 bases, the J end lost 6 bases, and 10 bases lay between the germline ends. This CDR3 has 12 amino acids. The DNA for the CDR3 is TGCGCCAGCAGCCCAGTAGACCATGGCTACACCTCC. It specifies CASSPVDHGYTS.

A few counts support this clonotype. CDR3 sequence reads: CASSQDSTDGYGYTF. The CDR3 DNA sequence: TGCGCCAGCAGCCAAGATTCTACGGACGGCTATGGCTACACCTTC. V usage is TRBV4-1 and J usage is TRBJ1-2; D not resolved. V was shortened by 0 bases and J by 4 bases, with 12 bases between the two germline ends. From germline, CDR1 is MGHRA and CDR2 YSYEKL. This CDR3 is built from 15 residues.